These 21 T cell receptor beta chains originate from one sample sequenced in a study of CD8+ T cells in alopecia areata. Treatment defined: oral pan-JAK inhibitor, 5-10 mg twice daily. Extracted RNA was reverse transcribed, and the resulting cDNA served as sequencing template. TCRdb keeps only in-frame clones here, not all; method: immunoSEQ multiplex PCR. This table holds under 200,000 clones, less than 80% found once. Sequenced material: CD4+ T cells sorted from blood, taken at week 24, from a patient treated with tofacitinib. The source of these receptors is a human donor with alopecia areata.

This sequence joins TRBV30 and TRBJ1-1; D unclear. Germline CDR1 and CDR2: GTSNPN and SVGIG (reference sequence). The CDR3 totals 13 residues. CDR3 amino acids: CATDVGLNTEAFF. CDR3 nucleotides: TGTGCAACCGACGTGGGTTTGAACACTGAAGCTTTCTTT.

The rearrangement joins TRBV23-1 to TRBJ1-2, with TRBD1 as a possible D gene (5 bases). TRBV23-1 falls under the ORF class, with uncertain function. The ends were cut back, 10 bases at V and 3 bases at J, with 15 bases in the middle. The CDR3 is 13 residues long. The CDR3 here is CAINPGRHYGYTF. For the CDR3, the DNA is TGCGCCATCAACCCGGGACGCCACTATGGCTACACCTTC.

The chain recombines TRBV29-1 with TRBJ2-1; D is undetermined. The CDR3 totals 13 residues. The V end lost 1 base, the J end lost 9 bases, and 13 bases lay between the germline ends. The germline V gene encodes CDR1 SQVTM and CDR2 ANQGSEA. The CDR3 nucleotides read TGCAGCGTTGAAGTACGAGGAGACGGTGAGCAGTTCTTC. This sequence encodes CSVEVRGDGEQFF.

This chain links TRBV29-1 with TRBJ1-5; D possibly corresponds to TRBD1 (6 bases). The CDR3 covers 16 residues. The germline gives CDR1 SQVTM, CDR2 ANQGSEA. Trimming shortened V by 4 bases and J by 2 bases, and 18 bases separated the two germline ends. In DNA form, the CDR3 reads TGCAGCGTTGTTTTTGGGACCTGGGGGCGCAATCAGCCCCAGCATTTT. The encoded protein is CSVVFGTWGRNQPQHF.

Only a few counts were recorded for this clone. The chain uses TRBV14 and TRBJ2-3, with TRBD1 matching over 9 bases. The J segment lost 1 base and the V segment lost 4 bases, leaving 15 bases of the junction unmatched. CDR3 size: 19 residues. CDR1 and CDR2 (germline): SGHDN, FVKESK. The CDR3 nucleotides are TGTGCCAGCAGCCTTCCGGGACAGGGAGGACTCAGGGGCACAGATACGCAGTATTTT. Its translation: CASSLPGQGGLRGTDTQYF. The full variable domain, completed using reference TRBV14 and TRBJ2-3, is EAGVTQFPSHSVIEKGQTVTLRCDPISGHDNLYWYRRVMGKEIKFLLHFVKESKQDESGMPNNRFLAERTGGTYSTLKVQPAELEDSGVYFCASSLPGQGGLRGTDTQYFGPGTRLTVL.

In its sample, this clone was seen a few times. This chain uses TRBV5-1 with TRBJ2-2; 7 bases fit TRBD2. CDR3 length: 13 residues. The germline CDR1 and CDR2 sequences are SGHRS and YFSETQ. J gave up 5 bases and V 4 bases, and 2 bases lay outside the gene matches. CDR3 amino acids: CASSVGGTGELFF. The CDR3 region has the DNA TGCGCCAGCAGCGTCGGGGGGACCGGGGAGCTGTTTTTT.

The chain employs TRBV7-4 and TRBJ1-1, with 9 bases aligning to TRBD1. The CDR3 has 14 residues. V was pared by 6 bases and J by 1 base, with 3 bases of the junction left unmatched. Per germline, CDR1 SGHVT and CDR2 SQSDAQ. The CDR3 region has the DNA TGTGCCAGCAGGATGGACAGGGGGAACACTGAAGCTTTCTTT. This gives the protein CASRMDRGNTEAFF. Based on the CDR3 plus reference TRBV7-4 and TRBJ1-1, the full variable domain is GAGVSQSPRYKVAKRGRDVALRCDSISGHVTLYWYRQTLGQGSEVLTYSQSDAQRDKSGRPSGRFSAERPERSVSTLKIQRTEQGDSAVYLCASRMDRGNTEAFFGQGTRLTVV.

This chain's CDR3 is CASSPRRQTNEKLFF. The CDR3 DNA reads as TGTGCCAGCAGCCCTCGGCGCCAGACTAATGAAAAACTGTTTTTT. V gene TRBV7-2 combines with J gene TRBJ1-4; no reliable D call. Trimming pared 5 bases from V and 2 bases from J, leaving 12 bases between. CDR3 length: 15 residues. CDR1 is SGHTA and CDR2 is FQGNSA in the germline V gene.

This clone was seen only a few times. The V call is TRBV18, the J call TRBJ2-4; D remains unclear. V was pared by 0 bases and J by 0 bases, with 9 bases between. The CDR3 contains 16 residues. Germline CDR1 KGHSH, CDR2 LQKENI. The CDR3 nucleotides read TGTGCCAGCTCACCACCGAACCGACTAGCCAAAAACATTCAGTACTTC. Residues: CASSPPNRLAKNIQYF.

The V and J genes are TRBV14 and TRBJ2-2, with D unclear. Per germline, CDR1 SGHDN and CDR2 FVKESK. Trimming left V 1 base short and J 2 bases short, with 5 bases between. This CDR3 is built from 14 residues. This chain's CDR3 is CASSQVLNTGELFF. DNA of the CDR3: TGTGCCAGCAGCCAAGTGCTTAACACCGGGGAGCTGTTTTTT.

This clone came up many times. The V and J genes are TRBV5-1 and TRBJ1-1, with 8 bases fitting TRBD1. The germline V gene has CDR1 SGHRS and CDR2 YFSETQ. J was trimmed by 4 bases and V by 4 bases; bases with no gene match: 9. The CDR3 is made up of 15 amino acids. For the CDR3, the DNA is TGCGCCAGCAGCGACAGGACAGGGACGGGCACTGAAGCTTTCTTT. It encodes CASSDRTGTGTEAFF.

The table lists this clone with many counts. The V and J genes are TRBV6-5 and TRBJ1-4; D unclear. Trimming took off 5 bases at V and 7 bases at J, with 11 bases between the two ends. The germline V gene has CDR1 MNHEY and CDR2 SVGAGI. This CDR3 spans 13 amino acids. In DNA form, the CDR3 reads TGTGCCAGCAGTGTGAGGATCGCTGAAAAACTGTTTTTT. Its protein is CASSVRIAEKLFF.

This clone showed up just a few times. The V call is TRBV7-3, the J call TRBJ2-3; TRBD1 matches at 7 bases. The germline V gene encodes CDR1 SGHTA and CDR2 FQGTGA. J gave up 2 bases and V 2 bases, and 1 base lay outside the gene matches. This CDR3 region has 14 residues. In DNA, the CDR3 is TGTGCCAGCAGCTTAGGGACAGACACAGATACGCAGTATTTT. Translated, it gives CASSLGTDTDTQYF.

This sequence joins TRBV6-5 and TRBJ2-5; D gene uncertain. The CDR3 consists of 14 residues. The V end lost 0 bases, the J end lost 7 bases, and 12 bases lay between the germline ends. Germline V gene lookup returns CDR1 MNHEY and CDR2 SVGAGI. The CDR3 is CASSYSIRDGTQYF. DNA for the CDR3: TGTGCCAGCAGTTACTCGATTCGCGACGGGACCCAGTACTTC.

This chain joins TRBV5-1 and TRBJ1-1, with TRBD1 as a possible D gene (6 bases). Germline CDR1 is SGHRS and CDR2 is YFSETQ. The CDR3 is made up of 17 amino acids. V lost 4 bases, J lost 1 base, and 20 bases lay in between. CDR3: CASSPRTASSSNTEAFF. CDR3 in DNA: TGCGCCAGCAGCCCCAGGACAGCGAGCAGTTCGAACACTGAAGCTTTCTTT.

V gene TRBV18 combines with J gene TRBJ1-6; D uncertain. Germline CDR1 and CDR2: KGHSH and LQKENI. V was clipped by 3 bases and J by 7 bases, with 13 bases between them. The CDR3 covers 15 residues. CDR3 region: CASSPTSDGNSPLHF. Written as DNA, the CDR3 is TGTGCCAGCTCACCTACCTCGGACGGGAATTCACCCCTCCACTTT.

The V and J genes are TRBV30 and TRBJ2-5; a possible D gene is TRBD2 (6 bases). In germline, CDR1 is GTSNPN, CDR2 SVGIG (reference sequence). The CDR3 is 12 amino acids. Trimming pared 4 bases from V and 6 bases from J, leaving 12 bases between. The CDR3 reads CAWKGLSKTQYF. For the CDR3, the DNA is TGTGCCTGGAAGGGACTCTCGAAGACCCAGTACTTC.

This clone came up a few times. The chain recombines TRBV30 with TRBJ1-1; D is unresolved. Germline CDR1 is GTSNPN and CDR2 is SVGIG (reference sequence). V was trimmed by 4 bases and J by 2 bases, leaving 11 bases between them. The CDR3 length is 13 residues. The CDR3 sequence: CAWNRAANTEAFF. CDR3 DNA sequence: TGTGCCTGGAATAGGGCAGCCAACACTGAAGCTTTCTTT.

The CDR3 protein is CASSPETLREQYF. CDR3 sequence (DNA): TGCGCCAGCAGCCCTGAGACTCTCCGCGAGCAGTACTTC. This chain links TRBV5-1 with TRBJ2-7, with D unresolved. Trimming shortened V by 4 bases and J by 6 bases, and 14 bases separated the two germline ends. CDR3 length: 13 amino acids. The V gene's germline CDR1 is SGHRS and CDR2 YFSETQ.

The chain has TRBV6-1 and TRBJ2-1, with TRBD2 identical over 9 bases. The CDR3 is 13 amino acids. Per germline, CDR1 MNHNS and CDR2 SASEGT. V was pared by 6 bases and J by 6 bases, with 3 bases of the junction left unmatched. The CDR3 DNA reads as TGTGCCAGCAGACTGGGACTAGCCAATGAGCAGTTCTTC. Translated, it gives CASRLGLANEQFF.

The V gene is TRBV4-1, the J gene TRBJ2-6, with D perhaps matching TRBD1 or TRBD2 (5 bases each). V lost 0 bases and J lost 0, with 12 bases in between. The CDR3 covers 18 residues. Germline loops: CDR1 MGHRA, CDR2 YSYEKL. CDR3 nucleotide sequence: TGCGCCAGCAGCCAAGATGAGGGGATCAACTCTGGGGCCAACGTCCTGACTTTC. Translating gives CASSQDEGINSGANVLTF.